The T cell receptor (beta chain) under discussion was sequenced for a study of control samples from healthy donors and cancer patients. Germline loops: CDR1 SGHKS, CDR2 YYEKEE (reference sequence). The CDR3 contains 14 residues. The ends lost 2 bases at V and 5 bases at J; junction bases unmatched: 6. Assay: immunoSEQ multiplex PCR; the TCRdb copy retains only in-frame clones and omits some. The sample holds about 140,000 clones, approximately 94% seen once. V and J are TRBV5-5 and TRBJ1-2; 7 bases agree with TRBD1. The material sequenced was blood. This TCR was sampled from a man aged 35 to 55 in good health. As DNA, the CDR3 is TGTGCCAGCAGCTTTACCGGGACAGCATATGGCTACACCTTC. It encodes CASSFTGTAYGYTF.